The rows below give T cell receptor beta chains drawn from one sample of a study of T cells expressing NK-cell markers. TCRdb derives one entry per CDR3 protein from the 5' RACE reads, leaving out DNA. This repertoire comprises about 410,000 distinct CDR3 sequences; its ten largest clones make up around a tenth. Sequences were obtained from blood T cells: a sorted CD56 or NKG2C T cell subset, CD4+ or CD8+ T cells, or bulk PBMC T cells (not recorded which). The receptors stem from a woman between 50 and 59 years old in good health. The CDR3 runs from the conserved cysteine through the conserved F or W. The order of the fields is CDR3 length, J gene, V gene, CDR3 protein.

16,TRBJ2-1,TRBV7-8,CASSLGPGRRGNEQFF
14,TRBJ2-7,TRBV6-6,CASSHLGSIIEQYF
13,TRBJ2-7,TRBV27,CATKRAGESEQYF
15,TRBJ1-4,TRBV5-1,CASSLDGVTNEKLFF
15,TRBJ2-1,TRBV7-8,CASSYQRSLNNEQFF
15,TRBJ2-1,TRBV20-1,CSARGPSGAGDEQFF
12,TRBJ2-7,TRBV18,CASSPRNYEQYF
14,TRBJ1-2,TRBV23-1,CASSQSCRNYGYTF
15,TRBJ2-1,TRBV5-1,CASSSGDRGVNEQFF
17,TRBJ2-1,TRBV12-5,CASGLVTGTISYNEQFF
15,TRBJ2-5,TRBV11-2,CASSLEGTGGATQYF
15,TRBJ2-1,TRBV4-1,CASSPPGTSYNEQFF
15,TRBJ2-5,TRBV2,CASSRSTLVQETQYF
14,TRBJ2-2,TRBV14,CASSQVLAVGELFF
16,TRBJ2-6,TRBV6-2/TRBV6-3,CASSSRASSGANVLTF
13,TRBJ2-1,TRBV30,CAWRLDRGGEQFF
16,TRBJ2-6,TRBV12-3/TRBV12-4,CASSLLGVTGANVLTF
16,TRBJ2-5,TRBV6-2/TRBV6-3,CASTPLGTSVQETQYF
13,TRBJ2-3,TRBV7-9,CATRGKRTDTQYF
11,TRBJ2-1,TRBV20-1,CSARRDGEQFF
17,TRBJ2-4,TRBV5-1,CASSSPGGNLAKNIQYF
16,TRBJ2-1,TRBV6-5,CASSQGTSGLHNEQFF
16,TRBJ2-5,TRBV5-1,CASSLVGGATGETQYF
14,TRBJ2-7,TRBV20-1,CSALRLAATYEQYF
14,TRBJ1-5,TRBV12-3/TRBV12-4,CASSLDRENQPQHF
16,TRBJ2-1,TRBV18,CASSPQSRVLYNEQFF
15,TRBJ2-5,TRBV11-2,CASSLEGQKEATQYF
18,TRBJ2-7,TRBV7-8,CASSLAGLAGAGTYEQYF
15,TRBJ1-2,TRBV14,CASSQDLKSFYGYTF
13,TRBJ1-2,TRBV5-6,CASSPWGGTGYTF
17,TRBJ2-6,TRBV5-1,CASSSRTGDSGANVLTF
16,TRBJ2-1,TRBV9,CASSVRTASSYNEQFF
16,TRBJ2-1,TRBV6-5,CASTYRTSGRPDEQFF
17,TRBJ1-4,TRBV7-8,CASSLVAGFPTNEKLFF
13,TRBJ2-1,TRBV13,CASSLDPPHEQFF
14,TRBJ1-6,TRBV28,CASRGTPRGSPLHF
13,TRBJ2-1,TRBV7-3,CASSLLFSGEQFF
15,TRBJ1-1,TRBV6-5,CASSYLTGDHTEAFF
13,TRBJ2-1,TRBV12-3/TRBV12-4,CASSFGLAGEQFF
16,TRBJ2-3,TRBV12-3/TRBV12-4,CASSSPGTSGSRTQYF
19,TRBJ2-1,TRBV2,CASPGGETGREGSYNEQFF
14,TRBJ2-5,TRBV11-3,CASSKTEWRETQYF
16,TRBJ2-5,TRBV6-5,CASSYSTGGIQETQYF
17,TRBJ2-3,TRBV10-3,CAISETTGPSITDTQYF
15,TRBJ2-5,TRBV20-1,CSARDPAGSQETQYF
13,TRBJ2-4,TRBV14,CASSQAGLRIQYF
13,TRBJ2-1,TRBV12-3/TRBV12-4,CASRAGVANEQFF